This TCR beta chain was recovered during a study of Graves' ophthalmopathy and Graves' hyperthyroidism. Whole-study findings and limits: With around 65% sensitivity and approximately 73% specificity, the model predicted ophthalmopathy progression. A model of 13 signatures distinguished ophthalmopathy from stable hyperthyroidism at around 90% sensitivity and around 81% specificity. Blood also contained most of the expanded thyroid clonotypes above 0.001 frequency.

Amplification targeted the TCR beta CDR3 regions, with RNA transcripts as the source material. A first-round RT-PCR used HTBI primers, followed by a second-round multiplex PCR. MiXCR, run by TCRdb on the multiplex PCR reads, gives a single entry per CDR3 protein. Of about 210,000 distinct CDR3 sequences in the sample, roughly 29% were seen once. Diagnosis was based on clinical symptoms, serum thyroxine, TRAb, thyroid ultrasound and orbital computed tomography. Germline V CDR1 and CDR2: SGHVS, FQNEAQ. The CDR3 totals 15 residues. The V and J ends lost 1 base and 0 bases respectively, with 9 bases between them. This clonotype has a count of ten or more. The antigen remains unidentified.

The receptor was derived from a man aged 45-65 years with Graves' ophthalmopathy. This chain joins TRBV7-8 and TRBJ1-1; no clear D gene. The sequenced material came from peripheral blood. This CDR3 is CASSLVRTLNTEAFF. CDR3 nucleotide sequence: TGTGCCAGCAGCTTAGTGCGCACCCTGAACACTGAAGCTTTCTTT.